This T cell receptor (beta chain) was sequenced in a study of CD8+ T cells in alopecia areata. Study-wide findings and caveats: When scalp samples are sequenced, resident alphabeta T cells of normal skin are also captured.

Sequencing used cDNA as its template, made by extracting RNA and reverse transcribing it. Sequencing used immunoSEQ multiplex PCR; TCRdb keeps in-frame clones, though not all of them. The repertoire holds roughly 13,000 clones, around 60% seen once, with roughly 4% in the top ten. Germline-derived CDR1 and CDR2 are DFQATT and SNEGSKA (reference sequence). The CDR3 extends over 11 amino acids. It was for five patients that CD4+ cells were sorted into CD25+CD127- cells. CD4+ and CD8+ T cells were sorted from PBMCs stained for CD3, CD4 and CD8. To note about this clone: Its antigen is not known.

The chain carries TRBV20-1 and TRBJ1-1; no reliable D call. This TCR was recovered from a human donor with alopecia areata. Sequencing was done on a sample of CD4+ Tregs sorted from blood. The CDR3, as DNA: TGCATCCCGGCCAGGAACACTGAAGCTTTCTTT. This translates into CIPARNTEAFF.